This TCR beta chain emerged from a study of T cells expressing NK-cell markers. The CDR3 is made up of 16 amino acids. From germline, CDR1 is DFQATT and CDR2 SNEGSKA (reference sequence). TCRdb re-analyzed the 5' RACE reads; it lists each CDR3 protein once, without DNA. The data include a few hundred thousand distinct CDR3 sequences; the top ten clones carry around 0.37%. The TCR originated in a man between 18 and 35 years old in good health. The chain joins TRBV20-1 to TRBJ2-1; TCRdb selects TRBD2, and the lack of DNA leaves this call unchecked. Sequencing was performed on blood T cells: a sorted CD56 or NKG2C T cell subset, CD4+ or CD8+ T cells, or bulk PBMC T cells (not recorded which). This CDR3 reads CSARESGRAWDNEQFF.